This T cell receptor beta chain was recovered during a study of T cell repertoires in cytomegalovirus infection. Whole-study context: Selected CMV epitopes included recently identified HLA-C-restricted ones as well as well-studied HLA-B-restricted ones. TCR beta signatures that were public indicated CMV infection and matching HLA type.

The CDR3 is 15 residues long. Trimming removed 2 bases from V and 3 bases from J; junction bases left unmatched: 5. Germline-derived CDR1 and CDR2 are SGHDT and YYEEEE. Study-level findings and limits: Ex vivo, HLA-C-restricted CMV-specific TCR beta clonotypes prevailed over the rest of the response. Cumulative public TCR beta family frequency identified carriers of CMV plus the relevant HLA.

TCRdb fed the reads into MiXCR, producing one record per CDR3 protein. The sample carries some 920,000 distinct CDR3 sequences, 31% recorded once. As to this clonotype: Antigen: not known.

Sample: cultured CD8+ T cells from PBMCs, taken from culture after CMV antigen stimulation. This chain connects TRBV5-6 to TRBJ1-5; 7 nucleotides match TRBD1. The source is a human donor in good health (CMV status not recorded). Some clones in this sample may be carry-over from other donors' samples. The CDR3 loop is CASSFKGAVNQPQHF. CDR3 DNA sequence: TGTGCCAGCAGCTTTAAGGGGGCTGTCAATCAGCCCCAGCATTTT.